This T cell receptor (beta chain) was captured by sequencing in a study of blood T cell repertoires in COVID-19. Whole-study context: T cells, B-cell-depleted T cells, or PBMCs provided the cDNA or gDNA that served as material.

TCRdb's table, derived via immunoSEQ multiplex PCR, lists solely in-frame clones and lacks some. Counted here are tens of thousands of clones, around nine tenths occurring once; the ten biggest clones make up about 8.5%. The specimen sequenced was peripheral blood. The sequence derives from a man aged 60 to 69 with active COVID-19.

The CDR3 region is CASSEGTRAGWETQYF. For the CDR3, the DNA is TGCGCCAGCAGTGAGGGGACTCGCGCGGGCTGGGAGACCCAGTACTTC. This sequence joins TRBV10-2 and TRBJ2-5; a possible D gene is TRBD2 (6 bases). CDR3 size: 16 residues. CDR1 is WSHSY and CDR2 is SAAADI in the germline V gene. V dropped 2 bases and J dropped 5 bases, with 18 bases sitting between them.